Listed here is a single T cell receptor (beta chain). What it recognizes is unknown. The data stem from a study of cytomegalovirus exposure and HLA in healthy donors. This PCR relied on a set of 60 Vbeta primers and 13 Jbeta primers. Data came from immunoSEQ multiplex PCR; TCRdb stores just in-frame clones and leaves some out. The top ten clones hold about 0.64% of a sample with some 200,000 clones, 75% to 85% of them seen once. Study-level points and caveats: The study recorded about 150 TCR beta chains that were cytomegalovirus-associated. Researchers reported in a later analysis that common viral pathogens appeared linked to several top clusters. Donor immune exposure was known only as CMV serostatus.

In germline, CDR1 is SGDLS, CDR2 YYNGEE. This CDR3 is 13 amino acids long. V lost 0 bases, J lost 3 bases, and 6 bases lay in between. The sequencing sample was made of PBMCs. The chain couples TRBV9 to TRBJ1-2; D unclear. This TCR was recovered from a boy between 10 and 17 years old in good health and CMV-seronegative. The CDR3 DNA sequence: TGTGCCAGCAGCGTAGGAATAGACTATGGCTACACCTTC. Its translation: CASSVGIDYGYTF.